This T cell receptor (beta chain) stems from a study of cytomegalovirus exposure and HLA in healthy donors. Whole-study context: The study's early data release held about 77 million unique TCRs from HLA-typed donors. General study results and limits: A missense DCLRE1C variant was associated with V- and J-gene trimming of TCR beta chains in a later analysis, and an independent cohort replicated the association. In a later analysis, at a false discovery rate of 0.05, 15,000 to 20,000 TCR beta sequences matched HLA alleles.

As to this clone: What it recognizes is unknown.

In germline, CDR1 is MNHEY, CDR2 SVGAGI. The germline V and J ends were trimmed by 5 bases and 0 bases, with 14 bases remaining between them. CDR3 length equals 15 residues. The PCR had 60 Vbeta and 13 Jbeta primers. TCRdb's copy holds only in-frame clones and misses some; the assay was immunoSEQ multiplex PCR. Of 150,000 or so clones in the sample, 60% to 80% are singletons; the top ten hold around an eighth. This sequence joins TRBV6-5 and TRBJ2-7; D possibly corresponds to TRBD2 (6 bases). The source is a woman aged 40 to 49 in good health and CMV-seronegative. The sample taken for sequencing was PBMCs. CDR3 in amino acids: CASSPPRGNSYEQYF. For the CDR3, the DNA is TGTGCCAGCAGTCCACCCCGGGGGAACTCCTACGAGCAGTACTTC.